Below, 10 T cell receptor beta chains from the same sample are listed, as sequenced in a study of T cell changes during pregnancy in multiple sclerosis. Profiled with immunoSEQ multiplex PCR; TCRdb holds only in-frame clones, not every one. The table has about 80,000 clones, about 90% seen once. The input for sequencing was peripheral blood, taken before pregnancy. The receptors were gathered from a female donor with multiple sclerosis, enrolled in a pregnancy study.

The chain uses TRBV5-1 and TRBJ1-2; perhaps TRBD1 as D (6 bases). The CDR3 length is 13 residues. Looked up from germline, CDR1 is SGHRS and CDR2 is YFSETQ. Deletions cut 4 bases from V and 7 bases from J, with 14 bases between. The CDR3 nucleotides are TGCGCCAGCAGCGTAACCGACAGGACTGGCTACACCTTC. Translating it yields CASSVTDRTGYTF.

The sample holds one count of this clone. The rearrangement uses TRBV9 and TRBJ2-5; 12 bases agree with TRBD2. J was trimmed by 1 base and V by 4 bases; bases with no gene match: 5. The CDR3 has 16 amino acids. Germline V gives CDR1 SGDLS, CDR2 YYNGEE. The CDR3 DNA reads as TGTGCCAGCAGCCCAGGGACTAGCGGGCCCCAAGAGACCCAGTACTTC. Protein sequence: CASSPGTSGPQETQYF.

The genes are TRBV27 and TRBJ1-1; D not certain. Germline V gives CDR1 MNHEY, CDR2 SMNVEV (reference sequence). CDR3 length: 15 amino acids. V lost 5 bases, J lost 0 bases, and 13 bases lay in between. DNA for the CDR3: TGTGCCAGCAGTCTAACCCCTGAGGTGAACACTGAAGCTTTCTTT. Translation: CASSLTPEVNTEAFF.

The chain links TRBV4-2 to TRBJ2-3, with 9 bases that match TRBD2. CDR1 LGHNA and CDR2 YNFKEQ come from the germline V gene. The CDR3 extends over 17 amino acids. The junction had 9 bases not matched to a gene; V was cut back by 3 bases and J by 2 bases. CDR3 nucleotides: TGTGCCAGCAGCCAGCATTTAGCGGGGGCCCCCACAGATACGCAGTATTTT. Amino acid sequence: CASSQHLAGAPTDTQYF.

The genes are TRBV6-1 and TRBJ1-6; no definite D call. The CDR3 extends over 11 amino acids. The germline gives CDR1 MNHNS, CDR2 SASEGT. V was clipped by 8 bases and J by 8 bases, with 7 bases between them. CDR3 bases: TGTGCCAGCTCGAGAGATTCACCCCTCCACTTT. This sequence encodes CASSRDSPLHF.

The V gene is TRBV2, the J gene TRBJ1-1; no reliable D call. Trimming took off 5 bases at V and 7 bases at J, with 8 bases between the two ends. The CDR3 is made up of 11 amino acids. CDR1 and CDR2 (germline): SNHLY, FYNNEI. CDR3 region: CASSLQYEAFF. The CDR3 bases are TGTGCCAGCAGTTTACAGTATGAAGCTTTCTTT.

This clone was counted once. CDR3 loop: CASSPREGTTYQETQYF. The DNA for the CDR3 is TGTGCCAGTAGTCCACGAGAAGGGACAACGTACCAAGAGACCCAGTACTTC. This chain joins TRBV19 and TRBJ2-5, with D perhaps matching TRBD1 (6 bases). The CDR3 length is 17 residues. V shed 5 bases and J shed 0 bases, with 19 bases lying between them. Germline-derived CDR1 and CDR2 are LNHDA and SQIVND (reference sequence).

On this clone itself: Other DNA sequences in this specimen translate into the identical CDR3. This chain joins TRBV19 and TRBJ1-1; D is perhaps TRBD1 (5 bases). CDR3 length: 13 amino acids. The germline V gene encodes CDR1 LNHDA and CDR2 SQIVND (reference sequence). V dropped 3 bases and J dropped 4 bases, with 9 bases sitting between them. The chain's CDR3 is CASSIGGGTEAFF. CDR3 bases: TGTGCCAGTAGTATCGGGGGGGGCACTGAAGCTTTCTTT.

The chain couples TRBV7-6 to TRBJ1-1; D uncertain. V was clipped by 2 bases and J by 2 bases, with 9 bases between them. In germline, CDR1 is SGHVS, CDR2 FNYEAQ. The CDR3 runs 14 residues. DNA for the CDR3: TGTGCCAGCAGCTTATCGGTGGTCAACACTGAAGCTTTCTTT. Its protein product is CASSLSVVNTEAFF.

The CDR3 protein is CSVVGHLYGYTF. In nucleotides, the CDR3 is TGCAGCGTTGTGGGGCACCTCTATGGCTACACCTTC. The J gene is TRBJ1-2, the V gene TRBV29-1; possibly TRBD1 for D (5 bases). The CDR3 contains 12 residues. V dropped 4 bases and J dropped 4 bases, with 10 bases sitting between them. Germline V gene sequence: CDR1 SQVTM, CDR2 ANQGSEA.